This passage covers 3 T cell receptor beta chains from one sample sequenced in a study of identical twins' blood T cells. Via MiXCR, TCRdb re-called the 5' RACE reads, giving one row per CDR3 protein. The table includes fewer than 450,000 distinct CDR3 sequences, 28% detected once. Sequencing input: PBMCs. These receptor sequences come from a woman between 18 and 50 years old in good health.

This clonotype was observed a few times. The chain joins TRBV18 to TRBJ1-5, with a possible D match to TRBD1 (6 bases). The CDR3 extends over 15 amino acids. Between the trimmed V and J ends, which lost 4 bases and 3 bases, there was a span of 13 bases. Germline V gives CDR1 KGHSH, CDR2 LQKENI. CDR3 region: CASSRSGQFNQPQHF. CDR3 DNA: TGTGCCAGCTCACGATCCGGACAGTTCAATCAGCCCCAGCATTTT.

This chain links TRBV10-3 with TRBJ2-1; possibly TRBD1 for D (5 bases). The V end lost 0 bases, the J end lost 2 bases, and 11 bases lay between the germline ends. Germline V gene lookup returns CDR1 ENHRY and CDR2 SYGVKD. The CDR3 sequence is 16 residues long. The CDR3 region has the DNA TGTGCCATCAGTGAGTCGCCAGGGAAGGCCTACAATGAGCAGTTCTTC. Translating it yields CAISESPGKAYNEQFF.

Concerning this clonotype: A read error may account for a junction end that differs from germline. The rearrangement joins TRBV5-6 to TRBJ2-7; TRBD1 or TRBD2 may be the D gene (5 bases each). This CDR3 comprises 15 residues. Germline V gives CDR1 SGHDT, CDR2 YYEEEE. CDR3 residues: CASSPRQTGFYGQYF. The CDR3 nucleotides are TGTGCCAGCAGCCCCAGACAGACGGGATTTTACGGGCAGTACTTC.